Listed here are 16 T cell receptor beta chains from one sample, sequenced in a study of T cells in women clearing cervical HPV infection. Sequenced by immunoSEQ multiplex PCR; TCRdb stores in-frame clones only, minus some. The sample features roughly 34,000 clones, with approximately 7.5% in its top ten. The sequenced sample consisted of blood buffy coat. The source of these receptors is a woman between 18 and 69 years old with a cervical HPV16 infection that either progressed to CIN3+ or cleared (not recorded which).

On this clone itself: The sequenced fragment ends 3 residues before the CDR3 boundary, so the rest is inferred from the germline J gene. This rearrangement joins TRBV19 to TRBJ2-2, with 7 bases fitting TRBD1. Per the germline V gene, CDR1 is LNHDA and CDR2 is SQIVND (reference sequence). CDR3 length: 14 residues. V was pared by 5 bases and J by 2 bases, with 2 bases of the junction left unmatched. The covered CDR3 bases are TGTGCCAGTAGTTACAGGGGTAACACCGGGGAG. Its translation is CASSYRGNTGE. In full, the CDR3 is CASSYRGNTGELFF. The full variable domain, its missing parts supplied by reference TRBV19 and TRBJ2-2, is DGGITQSPKYLFRKEGQNVTLSCEQNLNHDAMYWYRQDPGQGLRLIYYSQIVNDFQKGDIAEGYSVSREKKESFPLTVTSAQKNPTAFYLCASSYRGNTGELFFGEGSRLTVL.

CDR3 DNA (partial): TGTGCCAGCAGCTTAGGTCAGGGGGGCCTCGAG. Translating gives CASSLGQGGLE. The full CDR3 protein reads CASSLGQGGLEQYF. The chain is built from TRBV7-9 and TRBJ2-7, with D tentatively TRBD1 (7 bases). The CDR3 extends 3 residues past the end of the read, so its final part is completed from the germline J gene. Germline assignment: CDR1 SEHNR and CDR2 FQNEAQ (reference sequence). V lost 1 base and J 6 bases, leaving 13 bases between the germline ends. This CDR3 region has 14 residues.

Comments on this clone: The read terminates 3 residues ahead of where the CDR3 ends, so the germline J gene completes it. V is TRBV20-1 and J is TRBJ2-5; 7 bases agree with TRBD2. Trimming took 4 bases from V and 5 from J; bases not matched to a gene: 13. Germline CDR1 reads DFQATT; CDR2 reads SNEGSKA (reference sequence). The CDR3 has 15 residues. The part of the CDR3 DNA that was read is TGCAGTGCTAACCTGCGGGGAGGGCCGGGGGAGACC. Its translation is CSANLRGGPGET. The whole CDR3 protein is CSANLRGGPGETQYF.

Comment on this clone: The CDR3 end is not reached by the read, which stops 3 residues before it; the germline J gene fills it in. The J gene is TRBJ2-1, the V gene TRBV5-1, with unresolved D. Trimming took 0 bases from V and 5 from J, leaving 12 bases between them. The CDR3 is 15 residues long. Looked up from germline, CDR1 is SGHRS and CDR2 is YFSETQ. The CDR3 spells CASSLARQVDNEQFF. The sequenced part of the CDR3 DNA is TGCGCCAGCAGCTTGGCCCGTCAGGTCGACAATGAG.

About this clone itself: The read ends 3 residues early relative to the CDR3; the germline J gene fills the gap. The chain combines TRBV5-5 with TRBJ1-2; 7 nucleotides line up with TRBD1. The V gene end was trimmed by 2 bases and the J gene end by 3 bases; junction bases not matched to a gene: 7. CDR1 and CDR2 from the germline V gene are SGHKS and YYEKEE (reference sequence). The CDR3 is 15 residues long. The sequenced CDR3 bases are TGTGCCAGCAGCTTAACTGGACAGGAACACTATGGC. This sequence encodes CASSLTGQEHYG. The full CDR3 protein reads CASSLTGQEHYGYTF. The whole variable domain, remainder taken from reference TRBV5-5 and TRBJ1-2, is DAGVTQSPTHLIKTRGQQVTLRCSPISGHKSVSWYQQVLGQGPQFIFQYYEKEERGRGNFPDRFSARQFPNYSSELNVNALLLGDSALYLCASSLTGQEHYGYTFGSGTRLTVV.

Concerning this clone: Sequencing ends 3 residues short of the CDR3 end; the germline J gene provides the rest. The J gene is TRBJ2-5, the V gene TRBV2; tentatively, D is TRBD1 (6 bases). Germline lookup yields CDR1 SNHLY and CDR2 FYNNEI. The V end lost 2 bases, the J end lost 1 base, and 8 bases lay between the germline ends. The CDR3 totals 14 residues. CDR3 sequence: CASSERTVQETQYF. Partial CDR3 DNA: TGTGCCAGCAGTGAACGGACAGTCCAAGAGACC.

On this clone itself: The junction differs from germline at one of its ends, possibly a read error. From the germline J gene comes the end of the CDR3, since the read stops 3 residues before it. This rearrangement joins TRBV7-8 to TRBJ1-5; the D gene is possibly TRBD1 (5 bases). CDR1 and CDR2 from the germline V gene are SGHVS and FQNEAQ. This CDR3 comprises 16 residues. CDR3 DNA (partial): TGTGCCAGCAGCATAGCGGCAGGGATCATCAATCAGCCC. Amino acid sequence: CASSIAAGIINQP. The CDR3 reads in full as CASSIAAGIINQPQHF. Full variable domain (outside the CDR3, taken from reference TRBV7-8 and TRBJ1-5): GAGVSQSPRYKVAKRGQDVALRCDPISGHVSLFWYQQALGQGPEFLTYFQNEAQLDKSGLPSDRFFAERPEGSVSTLKIQRTQQEDSAVYLCASSIAAGIINQPQHFGDGTRLSIL.

A remark on this clone: The sequenced fragment ends 3 residues before the CDR3 boundary, so the rest is inferred from the germline J gene. The V and J genes are TRBV19 and TRBJ1-1; D may be TRBD1 (6 bases). CDR3 length equals 13 residues. Germline CDR1 LNHDA, CDR2 SQIVND (reference sequence). Trimming took off 6 bases at V and 1 base at J, with 9 bases between the two ends. Here the CDR3 reads CASSQTGNTEAFF. The covered CDR3 bases are TGTGCCAGTAGCCAGACAGGGAACACTGAA.

In regard to this clone: Its ends do not fully match the called genes, so a read error is possible. The CDR3 end lies 3 residues beyond the end of the read and is filled in from the germline J gene. V gene TRBV7-7 combines with J gene TRBJ2-5; tentative D call: TRBD2 (6 bases). Germline lookup yields CDR1 SSHAT and CDR2 FNYEAQ (reference sequence). This CDR3 is 14 amino acids long. Partial CDR3 DNA: TGTGCTAGCAACCCGTTGGCGGGGCCGGAGACC. Translation: CASNPLAGPET. The CDR3 reads in full as CASNPLAGPETQYF.

With regard to this clone: The sequenced fragment ends 3 residues before the CDR3 boundary, so the rest is inferred from the germline J gene. This chain uses TRBV19 with TRBJ1-2, with 8 nucleotides matching TRBD1. CDR3 length equals 17 residues. Germline CDR1 and CDR2: LNHDA and SQIVND (reference sequence). The chain's CDR3 is CASTISHGAGGTDTYTF. The part of the CDR3 DNA that was read is TGTGCCAGTACCATCAGTCATGGGGCAGGGGGCACAGATACC.

A remark on this clone: The read terminates 3 residues ahead of where the CDR3 ends, so the germline J gene completes it. The chain is built from TRBV2 and TRBJ1-5, with D unresolved. Trimming shortened V by 6 bases and J by 0 bases, and 15 bases separated the two germline ends. Germline CDR1 is SNHLY and CDR2 is FYNNEI. CDR3 length equals 16 residues. The CDR3: CASRASAGYSNQPQHF. CDR3 DNA, as far as it was read: TGTGCCAGCAGGGCCTCTGCGGGATATAGCAATCAGCCC.

To note about this clone: With the read ending 3 residues before the CDR3 end, the germline J gene is used to fill in that end. The chain joins TRBV7-8 to TRBJ2-1, with TRBD2 identical over 14 bases. After removal of 4 bases from V and 8 bases from J, the junction contained 4 bases not matched to a gene. Germline V gene lookup returns CDR1 SGHVS and CDR2 FQNEAQ. The CDR3 consists of 15 residues. The CDR3 loop reads CASSSRLAGGYEQFF. The CDR3 bases that were read are TGTGCCAGCAGCTCCCGACTAGCGGGGGGGTATGAG. Full variable domain (remainder filled in from reference TRBV7-8 and TRBJ2-1): GAGVSQSPRYKVAKRGQDVALRCDPISGHVSLFWYQQALGQGPEFLTYFQNEAQLDKSGLPSDRFFAERPEGSVSTLKIQRTQQEDSAVYLCASSSRLAGGYEQFFGPGTRLTVL.

On this clone: The CDR3 is cut off 3 residues early in the read; its end comes from the germline J gene. The chain employs TRBV20-1 and TRBJ2-5; the D gene is possibly TRBD1 (7 bases). Germline CDR1 and CDR2: DFQATT and SNEGSKA (reference sequence). The CDR3 totals 14 residues. The V end was cut by 0 bases, the J end by 5 bases, with 13 bases between. The CDR3 region is CSARDAGGSETQYF. CDR3 DNA, as far as it was read: TGCAGTGCTAGAGACGCAGGGGGGTCGGAGACC.

In the case of this clone: Read coverage stops 3 residues before the CDR3 terminus; the germline J gene supplies the remainder. The chain recombines TRBV5-6 with TRBJ2-4; maybe TRBD1 (5 bases). Germline CDR1 reads SGHDT; CDR2 reads YYEEEE. CDR3 length: 15 residues. The DNA read from the CDR3 is TGTGCCAGCAGCGCTGATAAGACAGAATTCTATGGT. Protein sequence: CASSADKTEFYG. The whole CDR3 protein reads CASSADKTEFYGQYF.

Of note for this clone: The read ends 3 residues shy of where the CDR3 ends; the end is completed using the germline J gene. The V and J genes are TRBV4-2 and TRBJ2-7; D unresolved. This CDR3 spans 13 amino acids. In germline, CDR1 is LGHNA, CDR2 YNFKEQ. V gave up 3 bases and J gave up 2 bases, with 8 bases separating them. Incomplete CDR3 DNA: TGTGCCAGCAGCCAGGGCCCTCCCTACGAG. Protein: CASSQGPPYE. The whole CDR3 reads CASSQGPPYEQYF.

About this clone: The CDR3 end lies 3 residues beyond the end of the read and is filled in from the germline J gene. This chain links TRBV18 with TRBJ1-2; D gene unclear. CDR1 is KGHSH, CDR2 LQKENI, per germline. The CDR3 has 14 residues. CDR3 residues: CASSPSGSGYDYTF. The CDR3 DNA, read in part, is TGTGCCAGCTCACCGAGCGGGAGTGGTTACGAC.